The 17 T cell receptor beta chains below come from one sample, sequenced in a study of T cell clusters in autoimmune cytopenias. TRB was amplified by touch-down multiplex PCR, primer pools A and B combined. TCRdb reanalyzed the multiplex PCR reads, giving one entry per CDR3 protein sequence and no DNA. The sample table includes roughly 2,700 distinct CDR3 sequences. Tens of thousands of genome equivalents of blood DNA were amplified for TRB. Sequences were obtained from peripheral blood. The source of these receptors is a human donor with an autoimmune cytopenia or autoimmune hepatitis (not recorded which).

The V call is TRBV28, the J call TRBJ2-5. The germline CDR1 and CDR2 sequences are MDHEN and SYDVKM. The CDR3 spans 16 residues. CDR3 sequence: CASSFSSDGIRETQYF. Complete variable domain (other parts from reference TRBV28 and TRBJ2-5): DVKVTQSSRYLVKRTGEKVFLECVQDMDHENMFWYRQDPGLGLRLIYFSYDVKMKEKGDIPEGYSVSREKKERFSLILESASTNQTSMYLCASSFSSDGIRETQYFGPGTRLLVL.

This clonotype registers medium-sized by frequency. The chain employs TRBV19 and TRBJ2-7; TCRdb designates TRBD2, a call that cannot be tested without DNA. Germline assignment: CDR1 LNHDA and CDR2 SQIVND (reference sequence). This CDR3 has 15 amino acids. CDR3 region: CASSTGLAGAYEQYF.

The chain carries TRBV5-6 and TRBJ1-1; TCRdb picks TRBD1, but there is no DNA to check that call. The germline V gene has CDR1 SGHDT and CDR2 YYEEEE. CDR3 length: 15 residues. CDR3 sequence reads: CASSLGTFFNTEAFF.

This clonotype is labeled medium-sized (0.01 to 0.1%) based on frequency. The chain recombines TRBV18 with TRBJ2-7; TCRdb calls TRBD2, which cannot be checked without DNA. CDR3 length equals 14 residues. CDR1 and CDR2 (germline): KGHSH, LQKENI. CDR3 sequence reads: CASSRREGLHEQYF. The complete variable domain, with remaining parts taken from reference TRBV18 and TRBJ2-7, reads NAGVMQNPRHLVRRRGQEARLRCSPMKGHSHVYWYRQLPEEGLKFMVYLQKENIIDESGMPKERFSAEFPKEGPSILRIQQVVRGDSAAYFCASSRREGLHEQYFGPGTRLTVT.

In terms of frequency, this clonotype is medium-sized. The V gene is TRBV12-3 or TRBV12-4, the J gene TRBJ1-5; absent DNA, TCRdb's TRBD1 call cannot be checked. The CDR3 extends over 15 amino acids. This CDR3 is CASSLVQGLNQPQHF.

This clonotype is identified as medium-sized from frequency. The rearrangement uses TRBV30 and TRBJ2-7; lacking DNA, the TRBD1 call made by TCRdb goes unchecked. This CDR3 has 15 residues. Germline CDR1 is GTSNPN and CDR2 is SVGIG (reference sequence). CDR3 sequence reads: CAWSVRGGTVYEQYF. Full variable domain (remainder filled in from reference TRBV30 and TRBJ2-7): SQTIHQWPATLVQPVGSPLSLECTVEGTSNPNLYWYRQAAGRGLQLLFYSVGIGQISSEVPQNLSASRPQDRQFILSSKKLLLSDSGFYLCAWSVRGGTVYEQYFGPGTRLTVT.

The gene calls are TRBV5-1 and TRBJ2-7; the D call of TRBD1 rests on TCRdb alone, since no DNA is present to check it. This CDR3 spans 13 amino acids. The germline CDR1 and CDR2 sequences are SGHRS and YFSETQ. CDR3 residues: CASRRTDSYEQYF. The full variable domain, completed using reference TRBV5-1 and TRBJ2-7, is KAGVTQTPRYLIKTRGQQVTLSCSPISGHRSVSWYQQTPGQGLQFLFEYFSETQRNKGNFPGRFSGRQFSNSRSEMNVSTLELGDSALYLCASRRTDSYEQYFGPGTRLTVT.

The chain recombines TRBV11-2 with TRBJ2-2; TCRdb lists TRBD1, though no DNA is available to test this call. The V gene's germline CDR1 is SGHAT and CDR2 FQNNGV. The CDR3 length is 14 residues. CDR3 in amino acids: CASSLQGYGGELFF. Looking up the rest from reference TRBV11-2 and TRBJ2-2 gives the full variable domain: EAGVAQSPRYKIIEKRQSVAFWCNPISGHATLYWYQQILGQGPKLLIQFQNNGVVDDSQLPKDRFSAERLKGVDSTLKIQPAKLEDSAVYLCASSLQGYGGELFFGEGSRLTVL.

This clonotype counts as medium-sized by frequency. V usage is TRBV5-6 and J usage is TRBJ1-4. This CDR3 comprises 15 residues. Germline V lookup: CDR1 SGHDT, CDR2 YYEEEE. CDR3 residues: CASSTSPATNEKLFF.

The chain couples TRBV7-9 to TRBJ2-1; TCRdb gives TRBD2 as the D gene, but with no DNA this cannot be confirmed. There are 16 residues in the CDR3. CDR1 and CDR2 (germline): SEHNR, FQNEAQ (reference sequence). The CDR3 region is CASTRALAGAANEQFF.

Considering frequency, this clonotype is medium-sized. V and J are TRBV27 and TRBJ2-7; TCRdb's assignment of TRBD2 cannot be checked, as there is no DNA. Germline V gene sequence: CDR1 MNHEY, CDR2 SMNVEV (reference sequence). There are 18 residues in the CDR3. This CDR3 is CASSPGRFGTSVAYEQYF.

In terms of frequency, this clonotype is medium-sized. The CDR3 loop reads CASSTNPRDRGNYNEQFF. The V gene is TRBV19, the J gene TRBJ2-1; TCRdb picks TRBD1, but there is no DNA to check that call. Germline CDR1 LNHDA, CDR2 SQIVND (reference sequence). The CDR3 spans 18 residues. The full variable domain, completed using reference TRBV19 and TRBJ2-1, is DGGITQSPKYLFRKEGQNVTLSCEQNLNHDAMYWYRQDPGQGLRLIYYSQIVNDFQKGDIAEGYSVSREKKESFPLTVTSAQKNPTAFYLCASSTNPRDRGNYNEQFFGPGTRLTVL.

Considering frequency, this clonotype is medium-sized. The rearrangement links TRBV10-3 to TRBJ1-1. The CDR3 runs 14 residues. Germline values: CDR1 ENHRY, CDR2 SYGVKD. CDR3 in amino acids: CAISEAGMNTEAFF.

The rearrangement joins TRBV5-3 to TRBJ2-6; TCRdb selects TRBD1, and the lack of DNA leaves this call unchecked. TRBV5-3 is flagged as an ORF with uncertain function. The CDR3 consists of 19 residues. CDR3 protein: CARSASGTGGRIGANVLTF.

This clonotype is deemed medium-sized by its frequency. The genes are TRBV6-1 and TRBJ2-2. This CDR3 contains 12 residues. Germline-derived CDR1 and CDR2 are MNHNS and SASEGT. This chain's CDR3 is CASSTLAGELFF.

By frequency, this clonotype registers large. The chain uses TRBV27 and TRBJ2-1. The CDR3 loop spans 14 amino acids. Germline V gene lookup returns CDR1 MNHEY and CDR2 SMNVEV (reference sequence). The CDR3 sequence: CASSLGGSYNEQFF.

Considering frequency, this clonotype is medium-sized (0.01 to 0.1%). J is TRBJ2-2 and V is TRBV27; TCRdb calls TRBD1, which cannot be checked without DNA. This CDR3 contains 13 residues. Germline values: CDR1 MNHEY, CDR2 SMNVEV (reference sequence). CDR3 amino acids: CAGGGSVTGELFF.